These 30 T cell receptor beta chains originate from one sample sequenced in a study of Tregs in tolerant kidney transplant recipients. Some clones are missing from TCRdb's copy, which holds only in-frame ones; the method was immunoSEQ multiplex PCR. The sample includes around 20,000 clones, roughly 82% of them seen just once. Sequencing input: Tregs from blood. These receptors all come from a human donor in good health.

The CDR3 nucleotides read TGCGCCAGCAGCGAACTAGCGGGAGAGGTAGATACGCAGTATTTT. Its translation: CASSELAGEVDTQYF. The rearrangement uses TRBV5-1 and TRBJ2-3; TRBD2 matches 11 bases. The germline V gene encodes CDR1 SGHRS and CDR2 YFSETQ. This CDR3 comprises 15 residues. J lost 5 bases, V lost 4 bases, and 6 bases had no gene match.

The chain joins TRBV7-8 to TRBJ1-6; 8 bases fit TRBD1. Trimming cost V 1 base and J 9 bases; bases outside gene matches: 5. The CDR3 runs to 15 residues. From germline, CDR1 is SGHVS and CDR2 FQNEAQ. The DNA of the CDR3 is TGTGCCAGCAGCTTAGTCGGACAGGGCGCTTCACCCCTCCACTTT. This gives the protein CASSLVGQGASPLHF.

The CDR3 DNA is TGTGCCAGCATTCCTGGACTAGCGGAATACAATGAGCAGTTCTTC. It encodes CASIPGLAEYNEQFF. The genes are TRBV6-1 and TRBJ2-1; 10 nucleotides align to TRBD2. The CDR3 covers 15 residues. Trimming took 7 bases from V and 4 from J; bases not matched to a gene: 7. Germline V lookup: CDR1 MNHNS, CDR2 SASEGT.

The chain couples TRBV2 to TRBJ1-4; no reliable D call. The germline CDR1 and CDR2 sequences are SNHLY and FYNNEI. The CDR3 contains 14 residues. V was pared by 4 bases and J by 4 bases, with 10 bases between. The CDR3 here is CASSVGSYNEKLFF. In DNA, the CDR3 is TGTGCCAGCAGTGTTGGCAGTTATAATGAAAAACTGTTTTTT.

CDR3 sequence (DNA): TGTGCCAGTCGTCGGCTCATGAACACTGAAGCTTTCTTT. It encodes CASRRLMNTEAFF. This chain uses TRBV6-5 with TRBJ1-1; D is unclear. The CDR3 covers 13 residues. Trimming removed 9 bases at V and 0 bases at J, with 11 bases between. Germline V gene sequence: CDR1 MNHEY, CDR2 SVGAGI.

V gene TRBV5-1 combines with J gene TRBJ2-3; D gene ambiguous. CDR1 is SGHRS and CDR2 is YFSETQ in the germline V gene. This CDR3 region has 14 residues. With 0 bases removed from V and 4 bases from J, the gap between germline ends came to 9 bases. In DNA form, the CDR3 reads TGCGCCAGCAGCTTGGTAGTCGGTTCAGATACGCAGTATTTT. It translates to CASSLVVGSDTQYF.

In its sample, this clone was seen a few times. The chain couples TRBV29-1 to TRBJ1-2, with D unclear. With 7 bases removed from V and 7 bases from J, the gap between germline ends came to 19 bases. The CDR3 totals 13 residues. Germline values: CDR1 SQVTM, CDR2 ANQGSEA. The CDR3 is CSAGDPKRTGYTF. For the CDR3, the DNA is TGCAGCGCGGGAGACCCAAAGAGGACTGGCTACACCTTC.

In DNA form, the CDR3 reads TGTGCCAGCAGCTTAGAGGCCTCTGGAAACACCATATATTTT. It encodes CASSLEASGNTIYF. This chain links TRBV7-9 with TRBJ1-3; D uncertain. From germline, CDR1 is SEHNR and CDR2 FQNEAQ (reference sequence). The germline V and J ends were trimmed by 1 base and 0 bases, with 4 bases remaining between them. This CDR3 is built from 14 residues.

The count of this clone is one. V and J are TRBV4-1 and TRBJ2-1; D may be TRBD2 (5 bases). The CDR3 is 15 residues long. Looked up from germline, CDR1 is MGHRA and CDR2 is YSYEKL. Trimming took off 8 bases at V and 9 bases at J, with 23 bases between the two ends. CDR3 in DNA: TGCGCCAGCCGAATGGAGGCGGGTGGGTTGGGTGAGCAGTTCTTC. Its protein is CASRMEAGGLGEQFF.

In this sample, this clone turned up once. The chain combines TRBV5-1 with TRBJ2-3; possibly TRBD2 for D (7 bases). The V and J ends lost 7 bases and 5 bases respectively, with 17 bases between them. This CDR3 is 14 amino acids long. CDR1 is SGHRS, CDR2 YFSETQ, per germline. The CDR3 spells CASGWGGDEDTQYF. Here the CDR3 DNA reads TGCGCCAGCGGGTGGGGGGGCGATGAAGATACGCAGTATTTT. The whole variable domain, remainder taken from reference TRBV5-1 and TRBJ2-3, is KAGVTQTPRYLIKTRGQQVTLSCSPISGHRSVSWYQQTPGQGLQFLFEYFSETQRNKGNFPGRFSGRQFSNSRSEMNVSTLELGDSALYLCASGWGGDEDTQYFGPGTRLTVL.

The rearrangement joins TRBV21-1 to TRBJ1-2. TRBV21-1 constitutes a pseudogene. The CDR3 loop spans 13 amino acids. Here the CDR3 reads CASSMAVGYGYTF. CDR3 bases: TGTGCCAGCAGCATGGCTGTGGGGTATGGCTACACCTTC.

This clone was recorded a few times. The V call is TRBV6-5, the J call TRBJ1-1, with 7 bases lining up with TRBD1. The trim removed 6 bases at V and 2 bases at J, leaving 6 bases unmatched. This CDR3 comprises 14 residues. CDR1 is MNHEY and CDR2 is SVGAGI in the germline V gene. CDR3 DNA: TGTGCCAGCAGCTCCGGGACAGCTAACACTGAAGCTTTCTTT. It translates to CASSSGTANTEAFF.

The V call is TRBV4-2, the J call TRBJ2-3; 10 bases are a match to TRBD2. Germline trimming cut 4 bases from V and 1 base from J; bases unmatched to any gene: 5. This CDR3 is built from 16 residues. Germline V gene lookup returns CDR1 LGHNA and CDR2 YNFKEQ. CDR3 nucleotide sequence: TGTGCCAGCAGCCCGCTCACTAGCGGGGGCACAGATACGCAGTATTTT. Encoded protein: CASSPLTSGGTDTQYF.

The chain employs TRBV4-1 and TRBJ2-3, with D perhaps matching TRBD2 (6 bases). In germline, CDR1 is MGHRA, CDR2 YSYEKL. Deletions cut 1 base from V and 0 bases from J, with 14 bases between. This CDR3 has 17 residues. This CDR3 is CASSQAGGRTSTDTQYF. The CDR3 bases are TGCGCCAGCAGCCAAGCCGGGGGAAGGACTAGCACAGATACGCAGTATTTT.

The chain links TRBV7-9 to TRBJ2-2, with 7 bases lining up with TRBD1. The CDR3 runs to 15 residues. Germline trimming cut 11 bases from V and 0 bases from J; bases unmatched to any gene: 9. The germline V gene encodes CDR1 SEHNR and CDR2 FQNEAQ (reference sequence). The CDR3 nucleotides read TGTGCCGGAGACAGGGCCGCTTCGAACACCGGGGAGCTGTTTTTT. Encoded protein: CAGDRAASNTGELFF.

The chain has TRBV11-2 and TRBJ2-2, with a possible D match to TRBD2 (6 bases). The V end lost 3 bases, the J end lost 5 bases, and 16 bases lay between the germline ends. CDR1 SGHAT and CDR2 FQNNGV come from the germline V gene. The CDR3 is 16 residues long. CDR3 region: CASSFSHGAGTGELFF. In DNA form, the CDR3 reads TGTGCCAGCAGCTTCTCGCATGGTGCGGGGACCGGGGAGCTGTTTTTT.

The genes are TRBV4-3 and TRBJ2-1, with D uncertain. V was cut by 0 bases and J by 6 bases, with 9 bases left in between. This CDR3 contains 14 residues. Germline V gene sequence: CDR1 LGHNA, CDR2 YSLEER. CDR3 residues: CASSQDRLRNEQFF. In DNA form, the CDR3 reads TGCGCCAGCAGCCAAGATCGTCTGCGCAATGAGCAGTTCTTC.

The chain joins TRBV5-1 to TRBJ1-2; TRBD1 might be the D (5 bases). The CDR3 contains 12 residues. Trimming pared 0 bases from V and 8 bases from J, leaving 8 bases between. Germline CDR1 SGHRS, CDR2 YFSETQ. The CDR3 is CASSLVGEGYTF. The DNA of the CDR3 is TGCGCCAGCAGCTTGGTAGGGGAGGGCTACACCTTC. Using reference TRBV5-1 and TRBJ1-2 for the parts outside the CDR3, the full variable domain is KAGVTQTPRYLIKTRGQQVTLSCSPISGHRSVSWYQQTPGQGLQFLFEYFSETQRNKGNFPGRFSGRQFSNSRSEMNVSTLELGDSALYLCASSLVGEGYTFGSGTRLTVV.

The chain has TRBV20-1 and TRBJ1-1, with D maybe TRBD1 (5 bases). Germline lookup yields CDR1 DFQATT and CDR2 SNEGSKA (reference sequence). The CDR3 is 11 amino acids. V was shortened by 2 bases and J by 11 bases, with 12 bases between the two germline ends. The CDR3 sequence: CSARTGSWAFF. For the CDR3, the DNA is TGCAGTGCTAGAACAGGAAGCTGGGCTTTCTTT.

In nucleotides, the CDR3 is TGTGCCAGCAGCGTAACTAGCAGCGGCCCGGATACGCAGTATTTT. This translates into CASSVTSSGPDTQYF. The rearrangement links TRBV9 to TRBJ2-3, with D possibly TRBD2 on 6 matching bases. V shed 1 base and J shed 6 bases, with 15 bases lying between them. This CDR3 region has 15 residues. Germline CDR1 SGDLS, CDR2 YYNGEE.

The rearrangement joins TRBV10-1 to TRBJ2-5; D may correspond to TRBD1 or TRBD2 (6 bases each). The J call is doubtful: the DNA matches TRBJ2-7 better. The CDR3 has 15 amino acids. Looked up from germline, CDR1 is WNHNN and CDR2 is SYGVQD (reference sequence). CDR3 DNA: TGCGCCAGCAAAGGGGGGCAGGGGAGCTCCTACGAGCAGTACTTC. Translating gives CASKGGQGSSYEQYF.

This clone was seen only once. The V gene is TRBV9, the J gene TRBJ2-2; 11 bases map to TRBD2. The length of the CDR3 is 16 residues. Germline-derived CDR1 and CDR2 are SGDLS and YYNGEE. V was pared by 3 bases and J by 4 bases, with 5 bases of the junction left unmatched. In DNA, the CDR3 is TGTGCCAGCAGCGCAAGACTAGCGGGATTCACCGGGGAGCTGTTTTTT. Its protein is CASSARLAGFTGELFF.

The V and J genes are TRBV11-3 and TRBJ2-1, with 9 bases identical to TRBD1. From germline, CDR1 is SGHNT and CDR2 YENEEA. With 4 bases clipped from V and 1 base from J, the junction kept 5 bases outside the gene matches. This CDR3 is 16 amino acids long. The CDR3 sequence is CASSYVQGASYNEQFF. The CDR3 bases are TGTGCCAGCAGCTATGTACAGGGGGCATCCTACAATGAGCAGTTCTTC.

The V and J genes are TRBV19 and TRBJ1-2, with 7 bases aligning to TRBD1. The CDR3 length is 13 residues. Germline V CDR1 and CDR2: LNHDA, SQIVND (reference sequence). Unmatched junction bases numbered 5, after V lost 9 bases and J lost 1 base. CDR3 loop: CASRGGFNYGYTF. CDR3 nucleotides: TGTGCCAGCAGAGGGGGCTTTAACTATGGCTACACCTTC.

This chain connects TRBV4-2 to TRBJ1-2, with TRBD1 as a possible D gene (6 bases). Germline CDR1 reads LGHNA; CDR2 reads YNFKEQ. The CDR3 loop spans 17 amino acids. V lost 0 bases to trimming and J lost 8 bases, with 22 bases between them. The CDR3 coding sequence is TGTGCCAGCAGCCAAGACCCTAAGATCGGGGGCAAGGGAGGCTACACCTTC. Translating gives CASSQDPKIGGKGGYTF.

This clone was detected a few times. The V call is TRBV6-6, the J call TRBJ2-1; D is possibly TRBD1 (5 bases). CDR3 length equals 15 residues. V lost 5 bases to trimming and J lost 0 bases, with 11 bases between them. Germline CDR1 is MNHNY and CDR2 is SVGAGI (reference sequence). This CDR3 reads CASSTGQSSYNEQFF. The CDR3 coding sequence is TGTGCCAGCAGTACCGGACAAAGCTCCTACAATGAGCAGTTCTTC.

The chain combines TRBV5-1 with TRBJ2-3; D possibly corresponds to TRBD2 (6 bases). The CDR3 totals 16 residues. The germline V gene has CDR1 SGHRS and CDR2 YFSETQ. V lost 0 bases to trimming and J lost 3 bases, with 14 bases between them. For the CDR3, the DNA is TGCGCCAGCAGCTTGGGGTCTAGCGATAGGACAGATACGCAGTATTTT. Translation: CASSLGSSDRTDTQYF.

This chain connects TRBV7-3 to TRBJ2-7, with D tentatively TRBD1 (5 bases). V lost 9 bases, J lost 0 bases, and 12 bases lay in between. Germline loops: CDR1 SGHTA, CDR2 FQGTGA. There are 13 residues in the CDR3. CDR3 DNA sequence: TGTGCCAGACTCCAGGGCCCCTCCTACGAGCAGTACTTC. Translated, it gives CARLQGPSYEQYF.

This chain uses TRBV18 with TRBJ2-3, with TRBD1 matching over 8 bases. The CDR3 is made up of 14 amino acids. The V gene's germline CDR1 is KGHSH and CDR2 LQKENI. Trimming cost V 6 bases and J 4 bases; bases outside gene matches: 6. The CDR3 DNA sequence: TGTGCCAGCTCGGCGGACAGGGTAGCAGATACGCAGTATTTT. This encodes CASSADRVADTQYF.

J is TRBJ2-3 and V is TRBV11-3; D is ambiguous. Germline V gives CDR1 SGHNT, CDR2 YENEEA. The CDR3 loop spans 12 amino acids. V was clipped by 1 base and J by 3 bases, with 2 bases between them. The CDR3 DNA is TGTGCCAGCAGCTTAGGTACAGATACGCAGTATTTT. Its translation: CASSLGTDTQYF.